Shown below are 3 T cell receptor beta chains from a single sample sequenced in a study of follicular helper T cells after annual influenza vaccination. The time point is: 2015-2016 season, pre-vaccination. Sequenced by immunoSEQ multiplex PCR; TCRdb stores in-frame clones only, minus some. This table has 4,500 to 7,000 clones, over 75% appearing once. The source was CXCR5+ CD38- circulating T follicular helper cells from blood, collected on the day of influenza vaccination. Subset described: circulating Tfh, non-naive CD4+CXCR5+PD-1+ (ICOS+CD38+ or ICOS-CD38-). Source of these receptors: an adult who received the influenza vaccine.

This clone was observed a few times. The J gene is TRBJ2-7, the V gene TRBV7-3, with 7 bases lining up with TRBD2. There are 13 residues in the CDR3. The trim removed 4 bases at V and 6 bases at J, leaving 6 bases unmatched. Per the germline V gene, CDR1 is SGHTA and CDR2 is FQGTGA. The CDR3 sequence: CASSSPGEGEQYF. The CDR3 nucleotides are TGTGCCAGCAGCTCCCCTGGGGAGGGCGAGCAGTACTTC.

The chain uses TRBV7-9 and TRBJ1-1; possible D gene TRBD1, 5 bases. CDR1 is SEHNR, CDR2 FQNEAQ, per germline (reference sequence). V lost 5 bases and J 10 bases, leaving 17 bases between the germline ends. The CDR3 runs to 13 residues. The CDR3 region is CASSRALGVTAFF. The CDR3, as DNA: TGTGCCAGCAGCCGAGCTTTAGGGGTAACAGCTTTCTTT.

The chain employs TRBV7-9 and TRBJ1-5; D not certain. The V and J ends lost 5 bases and 4 bases respectively, with 9 bases between them. The CDR3 spans 13 residues. Germline CDR1 is SEHNR and CDR2 is FQNEAQ (reference sequence). The CDR3 loop reads CASSVGLNQPQHF. As DNA, the CDR3 is TGTGCCAGCAGCGTAGGACTAAATCAGCCCCAGCATTTT.